This TCR beta chain is drawn from a study of blood T cell repertoires in COVID-19. The wider study: Samples came from the United States, Italy and Spain, spanning acute and convalescent COVID-19.

Those enrolled in Seattle joined during active infection and were followed longitudinally afterward. How the authors handled the data: Nucleated cell counts were estimated from reference gene primer amplification. This table comes from immunoSEQ multiplex PCR, and its TCRdb copy is limited to in-frame clones, with some not included. V and J calls and clone size are as listed in that table; D and trimming were resolved from the DNA. The sample carries tens of thousands of clones, roughly 84% recorded once. The CDR3 extends over 20 amino acids. Sequencing was carried out using peripheral blood. The origin of this receptor is a man aged 50-60 years with COVID-19, enrolled during active disease. The rearrangement joins TRBV21-1 to TRBJ2-7; the D segment call TRBD2 is taken from the table without a DNA check. TRBV21-1 counts as a pseudogene. The CDR3 region is CASSKAPGLAGAGQPPTLYF. CDR3 DNA: TGTGCCAGCAGCAAAGCTCCGGGACTAGCGGGAGCGGGCCAACCGCCAACCCTTTACTTC.